Sequencing of this T cell receptor beta chain was carried out in a study of T cell responses to AZD1222 COVID-19 vaccine (dated by TCRdb to the early 2020s). Regarding the study in general: TCR sequencing covered fewer than 250 trial participants: 200 to 210 given two doses of AZD1222 and approximately 26 given two doses of MenACWY control vaccine. Trial participants were enrolled by age into subgroups of 18-55, 56-69 and 70-plus years, and around 150, 28 and 57 TCR-sequenced participants, respectively, were included in these subgroups.

The CDR3 regions of human TCRbeta chains were analyzed by immunosequencing. Per the original workflow: TCRs in the repertoires were compared against a reference library of SARS-CoV-2-specific TCRs that had been generated with the MIRA antigen-specificity platform. Breadth was defined as the fraction of unique TCRs that were SARS-CoV-2-associated. Depth was defined as the fraction of total T cells that were SARS-CoV-2-associated. Each spike-specific TCR was assigned to its reactive spike region and to a CD4 or CD8 class using the MIRA data. Log10-transformed breadth and depth values were compared by one-way ANOVA with Sidak's multiple comparisons tests. TCRdb mirrors the immuneACCESS table, restricted to in-frame sequences. Some clones are absent from its copies; in checked studies, under half trace to an unresolved V gene, and the reason for the others is unknown. V and J calls and clone size come straight from that table; D and trimming were deduced from the DNA. The sample table contains about 150,000 clones; only one count was recorded for more than 90% of them. In total, the top ten clones hold approximately 1.5% of the sample.

The time point label, as the study defines it: about 28 days (+/-7) after the second vaccine dose. Because spike-specific TCR depth and breadth did not differ between the two schedules, AZD1222 recipients who got a second dose at roughly 4 weeks were pooled with those who got a second dose at roughly 12 weeks. Vaccinee samples came from UK trials COV001 and COV002, including a single-blind randomized controlled phase 2/3 trial of AZD1222 (ChAdOx1 nCoV-19) in healthy adults. For TCRbeta chain sequencing, PBMC samples from trial participants were taken at day 0 and at day 28 after the second dose. As for this clone: Its antigen is unknown. Per-nucleotide qualities are absent, and no much larger clonotype sits a single base away.

Study-wide conclusions, independent of this receptor: Because no day 14 peak-response samples were available, repertoires were characterized only after the peak T cell response. Conclusions about previously exposed vaccinees are limited because only five to seven AZD1222 recipients were SARS-CoV-2 seropositive at baseline. The vaccine-associated CD4 TCRs covered the entire spike protein, and the dominant responses fell in regions 160-218 and 743-854. In the small 56-69-year group, the increase in depth fell short of significance, most likely because of low power. After two AZD1222 doses, both the breadth and the depth of spike-specific TCRs were significantly higher than at day 0 and than in MenACWY recipients. Most participants were white British and females outnumbered males, and the authors suggested that clonal diversity may have been underestimated. Reportedly, almost half of the unique spike-specific TCRs recognized epitopes lying outside the regions that are mutated in the B.1.351 and B.1.1.7 variants.

This TCR was sampled from an adult who received the AZD1222 COVID-19 vaccine. The sample in question was peripheral blood, obtained 28 days after the second AZD1222 dose.

The CDR3 region has the sequence CASSSMVISEAFF. The DNA is TGTGCCAGCAGCTCTATGGTAATATCGGAAGCTTTCTTT. Recombination linked TRBV7-8 to TRBJ1-1, with the D gene not clear enough to name. The germline V gene encodes CDR1 SGHVS and CDR2 FQNEAQ. The junction shows trimming of 4 bases on V and 8 bases on J, plus 14 bases between the germline ends. From the cysteine through the phenylalanine, the CDR3 covers 13 amino acids. The CDR3 DNA has 39 bases and is translated from base 1. The full variable domain, completed from the reference TRBV7-8 and TRBJ1-1 proteins outside the CDR3, reads GAGVSQSPRYKVAKRGQDVALRCDPISGHVSLFWYQQALGQGPEFLTYFQNEAQLDKSGLPSDRFFAERPEGSVSTLKIQRTQQEDSAVYLCASSSMVISEAFFGQGTRLTVV.